The 9 T cell receptor beta chains listed next were all sequenced from one sample in a study of blood T cell repertoires in COVID-19 (dated by TCRdb to the early 2020s). The library was generated by the immunoSEQ multiplex PCR assay. The source is immuneACCESS, and TCRdb retained only in-frame sequences with V and J called. Part of the clones is not carried over; for the studies checked, unresolved V genes explain less than half of this, and the remainder is unexplained. This sample gives about 55,000 clones in total; about nine tenths of them show up just once. The ten biggest clones cover about 6.2% of the sample. Sequencing was done on a sample of peripheral blood. These TCRs come from a man between 40 and 49 years old with acute or convalescent COVID-19.

The rearrangement uses TRBV27 and TRBJ1-6; TRBD1 agrees at 7 bases. The CDR3 has 14 amino acids. Germline loops: CDR1 MNHEY, CDR2 SMNVEV (reference sequence). V shed 6 bases, J shed 9 bases, and the junction held 8 bases outside the gene matches. CDR3 nucleotide sequence: TGTGCCAGCAGCCGAACAGGGGTCGGTTCACCCCTCCACTTT. It translates to CASSRTGVGSPLHF.

J is TRBJ2-3 and V is TRBV24-1; 9 bases map to TRBD1. The CDR3 totals 17 residues. Germline-derived CDR1 and CDR2 are KGHDR and SFDVKD. V shed 3 bases and J 6 bases; nucleotides not matched to a gene: 12. As DNA, the CDR3 is TGTGCCACCAGTGATCGGGCGCCGGGACAGGGAGGCGATACGCAGTATTTT. Protein sequence: CATSDRAPGQGGDTQYF.

The rearrangement joins TRBV19 to TRBJ1-3; possibly TRBD1 for D (6 bases). This CDR3 region has 15 residues. Germline V CDR1 and CDR2: LNHDA, SQIVND (reference sequence). V shed 6 bases and J shed 0 bases, with 12 bases lying between them. The DNA for the CDR3 is TGTGCCAGTAGGAGGGACACCAACTCTGGAAACACCATATATTTT. This translates into CASRRDTNSGNTIYF.

V is TRBV15 and J is TRBJ1-5, with D tentatively TRBD1 (6 bases). This CDR3 region has 15 residues. Trimming shortened V by 0 bases and J by 3 bases, and 9 bases separated the two germline ends. The germline gives CDR1 LNHNV, CDR2 YYDKDF (reference sequence). The CDR3: CATSREQGPNQPQHF. The DNA of the CDR3 is TGTGCCACCAGCAGAGAACAGGGCCCCAATCAGCCCCAGCATTTT.

The chain joins TRBV11-2 to TRBJ2-5, with 13 positions matching TRBD2. J lost 7 bases, V lost 6 bases, and 8 bases had no gene match. The CDR3 runs 15 residues. Germline V lookup: CDR1 SGHAT, CDR2 FQNNGV. The CDR3 coding sequence is TGTGCCAGCAGACCCGGGACTAGCGGGACGGGGACCCAGTACTTC. This gives the protein CASRPGTSGTGTQYF.

The chain employs TRBV11-3 and TRBJ2-7; unclear D gene. This CDR3 is built from 13 residues. Per germline, CDR1 SGHNT and CDR2 YENEEA. Between the trimmed V and J ends, which lost 1 base and 5 bases, there was a span of 9 bases. The chain's CDR3 is CASSLAGTHEQYF. CDR3 nucleotides: TGTGCCAGCAGCTTAGCGGGTACGCACGAGCAGTACTTC.

This clone is a singleton in its sample. Written as DNA, the CDR3 is TGTGCCAGTAGTAAACAGGGAACGGGCACCGGGGAGCTGTTTTTT. It yields the protein CASSKQGTGTGELFF. The J gene is TRBJ2-2, the V gene TRBV19; D perhaps matches TRBD1 (6 bases). Trimming took off 4 bases at V and 4 bases at J, with 13 bases between the two ends. Per germline, CDR1 LNHDA and CDR2 SQIVND (reference sequence). This CDR3 has 15 amino acids.

The chain uses TRBV5-1 and TRBJ1-1, with a possible D match to TRBD1 (6 bases). CDR1 and CDR2 from the germline V gene are SGHRS and YFSETQ. Trimming left V 4 bases short and J 0 bases short, with 13 bases between. This CDR3 is 15 amino acids long. The CDR3 reads CASSPLTGMNTEAFF. In nucleotides, the CDR3 is TGCGCCAGCAGCCCGCTGACAGGTATGAACACTGAAGCTTTCTTT.

The chain carries TRBV7-2 and TRBJ1-4, with TRBD1 identical over 9 bases. V lost 0 bases, J lost 10 bases, and 3 bases stayed unmatched. The germline gives CDR1 SGHTA, CDR2 FQGNSA. The CDR3 has 14 amino acids. In DNA form, the CDR3 reads TGTGCCAGCAGCTTAGCGGGACAGGGCGCAAAACTGTTTTTT. Protein product: CASSLAGQGAKLFF.